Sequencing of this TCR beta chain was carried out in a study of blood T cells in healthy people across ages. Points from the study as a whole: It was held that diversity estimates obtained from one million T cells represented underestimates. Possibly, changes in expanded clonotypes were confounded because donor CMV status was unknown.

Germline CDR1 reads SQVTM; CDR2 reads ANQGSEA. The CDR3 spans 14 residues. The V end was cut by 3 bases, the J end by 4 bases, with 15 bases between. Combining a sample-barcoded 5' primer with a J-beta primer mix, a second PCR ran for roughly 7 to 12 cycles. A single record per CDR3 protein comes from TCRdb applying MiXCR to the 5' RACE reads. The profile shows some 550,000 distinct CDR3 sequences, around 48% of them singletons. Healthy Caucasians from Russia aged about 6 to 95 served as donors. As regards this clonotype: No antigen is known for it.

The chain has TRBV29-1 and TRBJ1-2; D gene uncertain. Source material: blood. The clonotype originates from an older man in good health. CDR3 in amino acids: CSVEIVSLSYGYTF. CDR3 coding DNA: TGCAGCGTTGAGATCGTCAGTCTTAGCTATGGCTACACCTTC.